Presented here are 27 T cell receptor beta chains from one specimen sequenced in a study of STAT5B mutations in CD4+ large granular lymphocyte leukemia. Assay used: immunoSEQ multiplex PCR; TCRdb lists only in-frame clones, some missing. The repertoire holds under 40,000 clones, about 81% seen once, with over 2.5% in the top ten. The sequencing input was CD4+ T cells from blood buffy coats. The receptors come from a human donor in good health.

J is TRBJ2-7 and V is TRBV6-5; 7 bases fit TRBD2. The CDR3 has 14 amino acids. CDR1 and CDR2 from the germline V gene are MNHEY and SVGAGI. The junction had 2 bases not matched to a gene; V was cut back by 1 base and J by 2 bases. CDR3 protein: CASSYFRGAYEQYF. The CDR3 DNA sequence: TGTGCCAGCAGTTACTTTCGGGGGGCCTACGAGCAGTACTTC.

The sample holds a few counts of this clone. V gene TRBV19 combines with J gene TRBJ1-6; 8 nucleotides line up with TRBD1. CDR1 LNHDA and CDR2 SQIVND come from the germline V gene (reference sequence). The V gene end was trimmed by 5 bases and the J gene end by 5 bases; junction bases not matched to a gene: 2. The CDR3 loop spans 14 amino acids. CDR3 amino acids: CASSPTGDNSPLHF. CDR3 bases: TGTGCCAGTAGTCCGACAGGGGATAATTCACCCCTCCACTTT.

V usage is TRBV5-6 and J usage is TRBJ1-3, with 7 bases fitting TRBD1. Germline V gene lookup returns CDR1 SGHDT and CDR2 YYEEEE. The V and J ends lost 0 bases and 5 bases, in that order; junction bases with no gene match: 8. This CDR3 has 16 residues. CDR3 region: CASSLGTGLARNTIYF. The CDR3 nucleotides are TGTGCCAGCAGCTTGGGGACAGGTCTTGCTAGAAACACCATATATTTT.

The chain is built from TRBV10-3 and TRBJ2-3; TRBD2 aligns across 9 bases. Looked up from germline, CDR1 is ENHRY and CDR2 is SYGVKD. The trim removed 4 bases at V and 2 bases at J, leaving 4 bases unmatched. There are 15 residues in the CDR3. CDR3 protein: CAISGLAEPTDTQYF. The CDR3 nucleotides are TGTGCCATCAGTGGACTAGCGGAGCCCACAGATACGCAGTATTTT.

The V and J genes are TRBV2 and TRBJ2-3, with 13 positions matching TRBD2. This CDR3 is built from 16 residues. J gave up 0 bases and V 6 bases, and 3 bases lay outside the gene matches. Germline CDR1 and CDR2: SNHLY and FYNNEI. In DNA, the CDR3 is TGTGCCAGCAGGAGGGGACTAGCGGGAAGCACAGATACGCAGTATTTT. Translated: CASRRGLAGSTDTQYF.

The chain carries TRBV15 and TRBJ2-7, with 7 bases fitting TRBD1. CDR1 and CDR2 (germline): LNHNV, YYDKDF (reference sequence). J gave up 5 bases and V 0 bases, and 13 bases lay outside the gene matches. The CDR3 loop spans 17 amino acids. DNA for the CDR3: TGTGCCACCAGCAGAGATACTGGGACAGTGGATAAGGACGAGCAGTACTTC. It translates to CATSRDTGTVDKDEQYF.

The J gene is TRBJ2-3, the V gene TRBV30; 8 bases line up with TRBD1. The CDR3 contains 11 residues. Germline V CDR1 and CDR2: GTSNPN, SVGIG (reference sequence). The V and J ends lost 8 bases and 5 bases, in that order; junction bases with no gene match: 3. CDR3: CAGQGEDTQYF. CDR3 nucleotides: TGTGCCGGACAGGGAGAAGATACGCAGTATTTT. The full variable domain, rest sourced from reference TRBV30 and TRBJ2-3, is SQTIHQWPATLVQPVGSPLSLECTVEGTSNPNLYWYRQAAGRGLQLLFYSVGIGQISSEVPQNLSASRPQDRQFILSSKKLLLSDSGFYLCAGQGEDTQYFGPGTRLTVL.

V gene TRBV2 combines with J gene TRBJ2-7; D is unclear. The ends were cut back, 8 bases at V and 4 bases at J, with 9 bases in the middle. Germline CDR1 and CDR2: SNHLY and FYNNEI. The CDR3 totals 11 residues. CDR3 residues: CASGLMYEQYF. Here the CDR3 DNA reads TGTGCCAGCGGGCTAATGTACGAGCAGTACTTC.

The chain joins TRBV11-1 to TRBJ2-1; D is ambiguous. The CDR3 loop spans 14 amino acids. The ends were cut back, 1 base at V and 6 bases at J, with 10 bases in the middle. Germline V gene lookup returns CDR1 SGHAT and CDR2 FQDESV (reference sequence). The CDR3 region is CASSLGLSGNEQFF. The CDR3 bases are TGTGCCAGCAGCTTAGGGCTGTCGGGCAATGAGCAGTTCTTC.

The CDR3 bases are TGTGCCAGCAGCGTAGAAGGCAGGGCCTCTGGAAACACCATATATTTT. Encoded protein: CASSVEGRASGNTIYF. V is TRBV9 and J is TRBJ1-3, with a possible D match to TRBD1 (5 bases). This CDR3 region has 16 residues. The V gene lost 0 bases and the J gene lost 0 bases, with 10 bases spanning the gap. The germline gives CDR1 SGDLS, CDR2 YYNGEE.

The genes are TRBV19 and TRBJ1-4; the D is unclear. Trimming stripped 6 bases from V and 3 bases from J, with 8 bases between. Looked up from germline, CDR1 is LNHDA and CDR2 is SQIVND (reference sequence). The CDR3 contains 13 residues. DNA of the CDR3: TGTGCCAGTAGGCCACAGCCTAATGAAAAACTGTTTTTT. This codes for CASRPQPNEKLFF.

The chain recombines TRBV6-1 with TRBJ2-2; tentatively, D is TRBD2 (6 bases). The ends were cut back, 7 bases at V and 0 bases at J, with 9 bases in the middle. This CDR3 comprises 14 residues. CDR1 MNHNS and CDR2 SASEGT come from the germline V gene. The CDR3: CASNRGTNTGELFF. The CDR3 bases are TGTGCCAGCAACCGGGGGACGAACACCGGGGAGCTGTTTTTT.

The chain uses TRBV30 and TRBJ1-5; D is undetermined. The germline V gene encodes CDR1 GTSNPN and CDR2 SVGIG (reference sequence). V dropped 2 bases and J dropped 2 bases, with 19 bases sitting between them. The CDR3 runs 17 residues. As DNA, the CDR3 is TGTGCCTGGAGTACACGGTGGGCCCCCGGGGGCAATCAGCCCCAGCATTTT. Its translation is CAWSTRWAPGGNQPQHF.

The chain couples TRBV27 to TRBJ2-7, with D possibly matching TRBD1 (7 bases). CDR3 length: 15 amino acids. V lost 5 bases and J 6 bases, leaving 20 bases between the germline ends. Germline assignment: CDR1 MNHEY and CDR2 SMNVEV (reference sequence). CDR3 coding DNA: TGTGCCAGCAGTCCCAGGGGGGCAATTTCGGCCGAGCAGTACTTC. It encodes CASSPRGAISAEQYF.

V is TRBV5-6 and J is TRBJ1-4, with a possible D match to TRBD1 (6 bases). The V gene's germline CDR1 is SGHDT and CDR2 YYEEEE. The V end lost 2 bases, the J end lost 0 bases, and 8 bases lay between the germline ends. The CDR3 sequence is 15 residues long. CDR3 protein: CASSFRGATNEKLFF. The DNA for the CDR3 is TGTGCCAGCAGCTTTAGGGGGGCAACTAATGAAAAACTGTTTTTT.

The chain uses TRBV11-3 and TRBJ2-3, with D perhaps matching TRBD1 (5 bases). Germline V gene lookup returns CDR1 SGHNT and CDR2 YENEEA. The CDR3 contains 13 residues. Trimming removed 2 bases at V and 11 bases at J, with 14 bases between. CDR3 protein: CASSLNAGWWQYF. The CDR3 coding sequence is TGTGCCAGCAGCTTAAATGCAGGGTGGTGGCAGTATTTT. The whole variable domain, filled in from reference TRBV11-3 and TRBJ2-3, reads EAGVVQSPRYKIIEKKQPVAFWCNPISGHNTLYWYLQNLGQGPELLIRYENEEAVDDSQLPKDRFSAERLKGVDSTLKIQPAELGDSAVYLCASSLNAGWWQYFGPGTRLTVL.

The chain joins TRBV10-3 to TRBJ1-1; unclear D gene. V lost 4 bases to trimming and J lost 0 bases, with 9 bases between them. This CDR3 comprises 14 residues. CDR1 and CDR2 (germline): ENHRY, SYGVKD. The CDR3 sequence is CAISGSGVNTEAFF. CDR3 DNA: TGTGCCATCAGTGGATCCGGGGTGAACACTGAAGCTTTCTTT.

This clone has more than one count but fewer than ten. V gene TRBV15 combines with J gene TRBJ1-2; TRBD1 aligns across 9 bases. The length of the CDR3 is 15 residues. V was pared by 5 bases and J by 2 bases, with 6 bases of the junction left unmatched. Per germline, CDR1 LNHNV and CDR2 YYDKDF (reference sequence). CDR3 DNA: TGTGCCACCAGCGGTCACGGGACAGGGAACTATGGCTACACCTTC. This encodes CATSGHGTGNYGYTF.

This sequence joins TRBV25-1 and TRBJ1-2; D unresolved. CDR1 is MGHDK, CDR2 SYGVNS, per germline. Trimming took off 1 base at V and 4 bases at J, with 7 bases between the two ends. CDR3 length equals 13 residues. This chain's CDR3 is CASSESGFYGYTF. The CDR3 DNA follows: TGTGCCAGCAGTGAATCGGGGTTCTATGGCTACACCTTC.

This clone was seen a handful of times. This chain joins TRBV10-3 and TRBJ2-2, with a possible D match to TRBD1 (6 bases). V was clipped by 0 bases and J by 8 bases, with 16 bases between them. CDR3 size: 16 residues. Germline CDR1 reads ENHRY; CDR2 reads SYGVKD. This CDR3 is CAISESPPGVGGELFF. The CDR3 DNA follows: TGTGCCATCAGTGAGTCCCCTCCAGGGGTAGGTGGGGAGCTGTTTTTT.

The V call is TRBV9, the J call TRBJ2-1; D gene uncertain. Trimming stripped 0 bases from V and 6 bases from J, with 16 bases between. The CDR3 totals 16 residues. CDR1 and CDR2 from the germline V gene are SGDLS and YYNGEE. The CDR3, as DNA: TGTGCCAGCAGCGTAGTGGACGCGTGGATGGGCAATGAGCAGTTCTTC. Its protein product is CASSVVDAWMGNEQFF.

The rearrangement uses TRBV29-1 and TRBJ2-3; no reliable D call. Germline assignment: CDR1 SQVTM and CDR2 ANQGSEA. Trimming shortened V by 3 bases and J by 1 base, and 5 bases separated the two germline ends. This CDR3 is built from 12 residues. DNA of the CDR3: TGCAGCGTTGATCTCGGCACAGATACGCAGTATTTT. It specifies CSVDLGTDTQYF.

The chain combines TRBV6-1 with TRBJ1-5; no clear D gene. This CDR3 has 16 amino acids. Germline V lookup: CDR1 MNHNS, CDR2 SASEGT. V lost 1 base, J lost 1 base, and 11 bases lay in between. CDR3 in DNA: TGTGCCAGCAGTGAAGACGAGTTTGTGAGCAATCAGCCCCAGCATTTT. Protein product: CASSEDEFVSNQPQHF.

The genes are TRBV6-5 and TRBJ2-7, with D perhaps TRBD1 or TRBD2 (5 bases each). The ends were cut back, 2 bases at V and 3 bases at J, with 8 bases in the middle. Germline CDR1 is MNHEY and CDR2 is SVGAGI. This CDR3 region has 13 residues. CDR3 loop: CASSYRGNYEQYF. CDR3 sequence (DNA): TGTGCCAGCAGTTACCGGGGCAACTACGAGCAGTACTTC.

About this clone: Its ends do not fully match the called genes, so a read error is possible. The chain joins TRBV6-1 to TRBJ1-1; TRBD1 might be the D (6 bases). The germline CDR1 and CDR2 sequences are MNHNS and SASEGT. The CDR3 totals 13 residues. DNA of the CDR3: TGTGCCAGCAATGAACAGGGAAAAACTGAAGCTTTCTTT. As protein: CASNEQGKTEAFF.

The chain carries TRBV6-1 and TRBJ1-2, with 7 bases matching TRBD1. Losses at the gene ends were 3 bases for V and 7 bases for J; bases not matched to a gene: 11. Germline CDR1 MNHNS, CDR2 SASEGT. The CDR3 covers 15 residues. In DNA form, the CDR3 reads TGTGCCAGCAGTGACCCCCCGACAGGGAACGTTGGCTACACCTTC. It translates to CASSDPPTGNVGYTF.

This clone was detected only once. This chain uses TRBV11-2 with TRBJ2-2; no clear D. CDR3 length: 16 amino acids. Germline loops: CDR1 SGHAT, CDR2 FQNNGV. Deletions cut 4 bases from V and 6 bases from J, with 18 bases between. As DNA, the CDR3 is TGTGCCAGCAGCTCCTGGTGGGGTCCCCAGGCCGGGGAGCTGTTTTTT. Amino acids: CASSSWWGPQAGELFF.